The 12 T cell receptor beta chains presented below share a single source sample, sequenced in a study of blood T cell repertoires in COVID-19. Using immunoSEQ multiplex PCR, the repertoire was profiled, and TCRdb retains in-frame clones only, with some absent. This sample has tens of thousands of clones; approximately 93% occur once, and the top ten carry approximately 2%. The sequencing sample was made of peripheral blood. These receptors all come from a man aged 45 to 65 with active COVID-19.

This rearrangement joins TRBV27 to TRBJ2-7; 7 bases match TRBD1. The CDR3 is made up of 14 amino acids. J gave up 2 bases and V 3 bases, and 4 bases lay outside the gene matches. Looked up from germline, CDR1 is MNHEY and CDR2 is SMNVEV (reference sequence). CDR3 residues: CASSFKGQTYEQYF. In DNA, the CDR3 is TGTGCCAGCAGTTTTAAGGGACAGACCTACGAGCAGTACTTC.

V is TRBV4-2 and J is TRBJ1-1, with TRBD1 matching 9 bases. The CDR3 spans 15 residues. Germline V gene sequence: CDR1 LGHNA, CDR2 YNFKEQ. V lost 0 bases and J lost 11; bases outside the gene matches: 10. The CDR3 DNA sequence: TGTGCCAGCAGCCAAGATCAAACAGGGGGCATGGTTGCTTTCTTT. Its protein product is CASSQDQTGGMVAFF.

The chain couples TRBV7-3 to TRBJ1-1; maybe TRBD1 (6 bases). The CDR3 sequence is 15 residues long. Trimming left V 3 bases short and J 1 base short, with 12 bases between. Per the germline V gene, CDR1 is SGHTA and CDR2 is FQGTGA. The CDR3 nucleotides read TGTGCCAGCAGCTTGAGCCCGGGACAGAACACTGAAGCTTTCTTT. Protein product: CASSLSPGQNTEAFF.

In its sample, this clone was seen a few times. This rearrangement joins TRBV19 to TRBJ2-7; weak D call: TRBD2 (5 bases). The CDR3 loop spans 13 amino acids. The germline V gene encodes CDR1 LNHDA and CDR2 SQIVND (reference sequence). V lost 5 bases to trimming and J lost 6 bases, with 14 bases between them. In DNA form, the CDR3 reads TGTGCCAGTAGTTCAACCCGAGGGCTCGAGCAGTACTTC. Its translation: CASSSTRGLEQYF.

The chain joins TRBV2 to TRBJ2-3; tentatively, D is TRBD2 (6 bases). V lost 6 bases to trimming and J lost 2 bases, with 15 bases between them. The CDR3 runs to 15 residues. The V gene's germline CDR1 is SNHLY and CDR2 FYNNEI. The CDR3 loop is CASSIAEFFTDTQYF. The DNA for the CDR3 is TGTGCCAGCAGCATAGCGGAATTTTTCACAGATACGCAGTATTTT. Looking up the rest from reference TRBV2 and TRBJ2-3 gives the full variable domain: EPEVTQTPSHQVTQMGQEVILRCVPISNHLYFYWYRQILGQKVEFLVSFYNNEISEKSEIFDDQFSVERPDGSNFTLKIRSTKLEDSAMYFCASSIAEFFTDTQYFGPGTRLTVL.

The rearrangement uses TRBV10-3 and TRBJ2-7, with TRBD2 identical over 7 bases. The CDR3 contains 15 residues. Per the germline V gene, CDR1 is ENHRY and CDR2 is SYGVKD. Losses at the gene ends were 3 bases for V and 2 bases for J; bases not matched to a gene: 7. Here the CDR3 reads CAISDSAGKAYEQYF. The CDR3 nucleotides read TGTGCCATCAGTGACTCAGCGGGGAAGGCCTACGAGCAGTACTTC.

The CDR3 nucleotides read TGCGCCAGCAGCTTCACAGCGGGGGGATTAGGGGAGCAGTTCTTC. Translated, it gives CASSFTAGGLGEQFF. The chain couples TRBV5-1 to TRBJ2-1; 9 bases map to TRBD2. The germline V gene has CDR1 SGHRS and CDR2 YFSETQ. The trim removed 2 bases at V and 10 bases at J, leaving 10 bases unmatched. The length of the CDR3 is 15 residues. The variable domain in full, with the rest retrieved from reference TRBV5-1 and TRBJ2-1, is KAGVTQTPRYLIKTRGQQVTLSCSPISGHRSVSWYQQTPGQGLQFLFEYFSETQRNKGNFPGRFSGRQFSNSRSEMNVSTLELGDSALYLCASSFTAGGLGEQFFGPGTRLTVL.

The V and J genes are TRBV23-1 and TRBJ2-5, with TRBD1 identical over 7 bases. TRBV23-1 is classed as an ORF, of uncertain function. CDR3 length: 12 residues. V gave up 4 bases and J gave up 5 bases; unmatched junction bases: 1. The CDR3 loop reads CASSPGGETQYF. As DNA, the CDR3 is TGCGCCAGCAGTCCAGGGGGTGAGACCCAGTACTTC.

The rearrangement uses TRBV5-1 and TRBJ2-3; a weak D match, TRBD2 (7 bases). The CDR3 is 14 amino acids. Germline V lookup: CDR1 SGHRS, CDR2 YFSETQ. Trimming cost V 7 bases and J 1 base, with 13 bases left between them. CDR3 sequence reads: CASGIGGGTDTQYF. CDR3 bases: TGCGCCAGCGGAATAGGGGGGGGCACAGATACGCAGTATTTT.

The chain uses TRBV30 and TRBJ2-7; D is ambiguous. V lost 0 bases, J lost 5 bases, and 11 bases lay in between. The CDR3 contains 13 residues. The germline V gene has CDR1 GTSNPN and CDR2 SVGIG (reference sequence). CDR3 nucleotide sequence: TGTGCCTGGAGTGTTGACACAAACCACGAGCAGTACTTC. Translation gives CAWSVDTNHEQYF.

The V call is TRBV4-2, the J call TRBJ1-6, with 8 bases matching TRBD1. The CDR3 is 18 residues long. The junction had 10 bases not matched to a gene; V was cut back by 1 base and J by 5 bases. CDR1 and CDR2 from the germline V gene are LGHNA and YNFKEQ. The CDR3 region is CASSQVWAPTGDNSPLHF. As DNA, the CDR3 is TGTGCCAGCAGCCAAGTTTGGGCTCCGACAGGGGATAATTCACCCCTCCACTTT.

This chain uses TRBV6-2 or TRBV6-3 with TRBJ2-6; TRBD2 aligns across 9 bases. This CDR3 has 17 residues. Germline V CDR1 and CDR2: MNHEY, SVGEGT. V lost 2 bases, J lost 0 bases, and 2 bases stayed unmatched. CDR3 residues: CASSYGTSSSGANVLTF. CDR3 coding DNA: TGTGCCAGCAGTTACGGGACTAGCAGCTCTGGGGCCAACGTCCTGACTTTC.